This T cell receptor beta chain was obtained from a study of cytomegalovirus exposure and HLA in healthy donors. Study in general: It was reported in a later analysis that the roughly 120 validation repertoires used the same platform as the roughly 640 first-cohort repertoires. Notes on the study in general: CMV antigen specificity was confirmed in vitro for a few CMV-associated chains.

Of note for this clone: Its matching antigen is unknown.

Germline-derived CDR1 and CDR2 are LNHDA and SQIVND (reference sequence). V was pared by 5 bases and J by 3 bases, with 13 bases of the junction left unmatched. This CDR3 is 17 amino acids long. Libraries were prepared by immunoSEQ multiplex PCR; TCRdb keeps only in-frame clonotypes and omits some of them. The table shows some 76,000 clones, with 90% to 95% occurring only once. The source of this sequence is a woman between 18 and 29 years old in good health and CMV-seronegative. The specimen was PBMCs. The V gene is TRBV19, the J gene TRBJ1-5, with 7 bases fitting TRBD1. In DNA, the CDR3 is TGTGCCAGTAGTCCGCGACAGGGTGGAAGTCCCAATCAGCCCCAGCATTTT. It encodes CASSPRQGGSPNQPQHF.